Presented here are 16 T cell receptor beta chains from one specimen sequenced in a study of cytomegalovirus exposure and HLA in healthy donors (dated by TCRdb to between 2016 and 2019). Library construction relied on the immunoSEQ multiplex PCR assay. For the multiplex PCR, a mixture combining 60 forward primers for TCR Vbeta segments and 13 reverse primers for TCR Jbeta segments was used. Entries here come from immuneACCESS through TCRdb and include only in-frame sequences with V and J called. Some clones fail to appear in such tables; in the studies checked, an unresolved V gene covers under half of the shortfall, and the cause of the remainder is unknown. For this sample there are about 150,000 clones; roughly 72% appear just once. The top ten hold 2% to 2.5% of the sample. The sample was PBMCs. The receptors here all came from a man aged 35-49 years in good health and CMV-seronegative.

In its sample, this clone was seen a few times. V is TRBV6-5 and J is TRBJ2-5; the match to TRBD2 covers 9 bases. The CDR3 is 14 amino acids. Trimming removed 5 bases from V and 5 bases from J; junction bases left unmatched: 6. Germline-derived CDR1 and CDR2 are MNHEY and SVGAGI. The DNA for the CDR3 is TGTGCCAGCAGTAGGGGACTAGCATCGGAGACCCAGTACTTC. Its translation: CASSRGLASETQYF.

The chain employs TRBV6-5 and TRBJ1-2; TRBD1 aligns across 7 bases. CDR1 and CDR2 (germline): MNHEY, SVGAGI. The ends lost 7 bases at V and 4 bases at J; junction bases unmatched: 9. The CDR3 spans 14 residues. DNA for the CDR3: TGTGCCAGCACCTCAGACAGGGACGGCTATGGCTACACCTTC. This encodes CASTSDRDGYGYTF.

This chain uses TRBV21-1 with TRBJ2-1; TRBD2 is taken as the D call from the table, unchecked against the DNA. TRBV21-1 is marked as a pseudogene. The CDR3 is made up of 13 amino acids. CDR3 sequence reads: CASSPRRSNEQFF. CDR3 DNA: TGTGCCAGCAGCCCCCGGAGGAGCAATGAGCAGTTCTTC.

The V and J genes are TRBV29-1 and TRBJ1-1, with a possible D match to TRBD1 (5 bases). Trimming removed 7 bases from V and 1 base from J, with 16 bases in between. This CDR3 has 14 amino acids. The germline CDR1 and CDR2 sequences are SQVTM and ANQGSEA. CDR3 sequence reads: CSAPTPGGNTEAFF. The CDR3 nucleotides are TGCAGCGCACCGACCCCGGGGGGGAACACTGAAGCTTTCTTT.

This clone showed up just a few times. The rearrangement joins TRBV7-2 to TRBJ2-5, with D unclear. The CDR3 runs 11 residues. Looked up from germline, CDR1 is SGHTA and CDR2 is FQGNSA. The V end was cut by 3 bases, the J end by 5 bases, with 4 bases between. The CDR3 nucleotides are TGTGCCAGCAGCTTCCAGGAGACCCAGTACTTC. Its translation: CASSFQETQYF.

The gene calls are TRBV5-6 and TRBJ2-1; 12 bases agree with TRBD2. The CDR3 contains 13 residues. V lost 4 bases to trimming and J lost 12 bases; unmatched junction nucleotides: 5. CDR1 is SGHDT, CDR2 YYEEEE, per germline. This CDR3 reads CASSRTSGILQFF. In nucleotides, the CDR3 is TGTGCCAGCAGCAGGACTAGCGGGATATTGCAGTTCTTC.

The chain uses TRBV6-1 and TRBJ2-7; the D is unclear. The CDR3 covers 12 residues. In germline, CDR1 is MNHNS, CDR2 SASEGT. V was shortened by 1 base and J by 3 bases, with 4 bases between the two germline ends. CDR3 sequence reads: CASSEVNYEQYF. The DNA of the CDR3 is TGTGCCAGCAGTGAAGTCAACTACGAGCAGTACTTC.

This sequence joins TRBV5-4 and TRBJ2-5, with a weak D call TRBD1 (5 bases). This CDR3 spans 13 amino acids. The V gene lost 5 bases and the J gene lost 1 base, with 9 bases spanning the gap. The V gene's germline CDR1 is SGHNT and CDR2 YYREEE (reference sequence). The CDR3 DNA reads TGTGCCAGCAGTGTTACAGGCCAAGAGACCCAGTACTTC. This sequence encodes CASSVTGQETQYF.

This clone was observed a single time. This chain uses TRBV27 with TRBJ1-1; D might be TRBD1 (6 bases). This CDR3 is built from 14 residues. V lost 6 bases and J lost 1, with 12 bases in between. Germline CDR1 MNHEY, CDR2 SMNVEV (reference sequence). In nucleotides, the CDR3 is TGTGCCAGCAGACATACAGGGACGAACACTGAAGCTTTCTTT. Protein product: CASRHTGTNTEAFF.

This clone occurred once. The rearrangement joins TRBV27 to TRBJ1-1; D gene ambiguous. The CDR3 covers 14 residues. Per germline, CDR1 MNHEY and CDR2 SMNVEV (reference sequence). Deletions cut 6 bases from V and 4 bases from J, with 15 bases between. The CDR3 region has the DNA TGTGCCAGCAGCTGGGCGGGGTCGGGCACTGAAGCTTTCTTT. It translates to CASSWAGSGTEAFF.

V and J are TRBV27 and TRBJ2-5; D perhaps matches TRBD2 (6 bases). Trimming left V 3 bases short and J 2 bases short, with 19 bases between. In germline, CDR1 is MNHEY, CDR2 SMNVEV (reference sequence). The CDR3 is 17 amino acids. The DNA for the CDR3 is TGTGCCAGCAGTTTGGGATATGGGCGGGGCTTACAAGAGACCCAGTACTTC. As protein: CASSLGYGRGLQETQYF.

This clone appeared a few times. The CDR3 DNA reads TGTGCCAGCAGCTACGGGGGTGCTAACTATGGCTACACCTTC. As protein: CASSYGGANYGYTF. The chain combines TRBV5-6 with TRBJ1-2; TRBD1 is a possible D gene (5 bases). Trimming took off 3 bases at V and 0 bases at J, with 9 bases between the two ends. The CDR3 has 14 amino acids. Germline V lookup: CDR1 SGHDT, CDR2 YYEEEE.

The CDR3 protein is CASSYRRTGEYEQYF. Written as DNA, the CDR3 is TGTGCCAGCAGCTACAGGAGGACAGGGGAATACGAGCAGTACTTC. The gene calls are TRBV6-6 and TRBJ2-7; 9 nucleotides line up with TRBD1. The trim removed 6 bases at V and 4 bases at J, leaving 10 bases unmatched. The CDR3 extends over 15 amino acids. Germline V lookup: CDR1 MNHNY, CDR2 SVGAGI (reference sequence).

The chain carries TRBV7-8 and TRBJ1-1; possibly TRBD1 for D (6 bases). The CDR3 has 14 residues. Trimming took off 1 base at V and 2 bases at J, with 8 bases between the two ends. Germline V CDR1 and CDR2: SGHVS, FQNEAQ. The CDR3 reads CASSLVQGNTEAFF. The CDR3 DNA is TGTGCCAGCAGCTTAGTACAGGGAAACACTGAAGCTTTCTTT.

This clone was detected once. The CDR3 bases are TGTGCCAGCAGTTACATCCCCGGGTGGGGAAACACCATATATTTT. It translates to CASSYIPGWGNTIYF. The rearrangement links TRBV6-6 to TRBJ1-3; D not resolved. In germline, CDR1 is MNHNY, CDR2 SVGAGI (reference sequence). This CDR3 region has 15 residues. The germline V and J ends were trimmed by 2 bases and 4 bases, with 12 bases remaining between them.

V usage is TRBV7-9 and J usage is TRBJ2-1; 10 nucleotides line up with TRBD2. The germline CDR1 and CDR2 sequences are SEHNR and FQNEAQ (reference sequence). V shed 1 base, J shed 5 bases, and the junction held 8 bases outside the gene matches. The CDR3 totals 17 residues. CDR3 nucleotide sequence: TGTGCCAGCAGCTTAGTAACTAGCGGGATTCCCCACAATGAGCAGTTCTTC. The encoded protein is CASSLVTSGIPHNEQFF.